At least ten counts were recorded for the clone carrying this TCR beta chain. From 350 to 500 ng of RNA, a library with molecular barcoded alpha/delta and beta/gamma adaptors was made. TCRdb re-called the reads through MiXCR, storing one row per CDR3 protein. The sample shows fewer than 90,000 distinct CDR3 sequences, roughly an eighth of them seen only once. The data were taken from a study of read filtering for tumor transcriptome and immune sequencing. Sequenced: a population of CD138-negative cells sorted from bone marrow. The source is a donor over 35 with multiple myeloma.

DNA of the CDR3: TGTGCCAGCAGCTTAGTGGCGTCTAGCGGGAGTTGGGGCGGGGAGCTGTTTTTT. This codes for CASSLVASSGSWGGELFF. The chain is built from TRBV7-2 and TRBJ2-2, with TRBD2 matching over 10 bases. Germline loops: CDR1 SGHTA, CDR2 FQGNSA. The CDR3 totals 18 residues. V trimming: 1 base; J trimming: 7 bases; junction bases outside the gene matches: 12.